Shown below are 13 T cell receptor beta chains from a single sample sequenced in a study of a mutant IDH1 vaccine in newly diagnosed glioma (dated by TCRdb to about 2021). The time point label, read with the paper, signifies: baseline, week 1 (first vaccination visit). Explained via the paper, the treatment or condition label denotes: pre-vaccination baseline after standard-of-care therapy. To prepare the library, the immunoSEQ multiplex PCR assay was applied. The clones in this table, taken by TCRdb from immuneACCESS, are in-frame only. Not every clone is retained; where verified, under half of the shortfall comes from an unresolved V gene, and the cause of the rest is unknown. The sample table lists about 96,000 clones, about 80% of them with a count of one. Around 7% of the sample belongs to the ten largest clones. This material consisted of PBMCs, taken from a glioma patient treated with radiotherapy, temozolomide or both. Source of these receptors: a man aged 35-49 years with glioma.

This chain joins TRBV5-1 and TRBJ2-2; the match to TRBD2 covers 10 bases. The CDR3 covers 19 residues. The V gene end was trimmed by 5 bases and the J gene end by 2 bases; junction bases not matched to a gene: 15. In germline, CDR1 is SGHRS, CDR2 YFSETQ. The CDR3 spells CASSILGPSGGVNTGELFF. CDR3 DNA sequence: TGCGCCAGCAGTATATTAGGCCCTAGCGGGGGAGTTAACACCGGGGAGCTGTTTTTT.

The CDR3: CASSQETGDNSPLHF. As DNA, the CDR3 is TGCGCCAGCAGCCAAGAGACAGGAGATAATTCACCCCTCCACTTT. The V and J genes are TRBV4-1 and TRBJ1-6; TRBD1 might be the D (6 bases). Germline CDR1 MGHRA, CDR2 YSYEKL. The CDR3 sequence is 15 residues long. V was cut by 0 bases and J by 5 bases, with 8 bases left in between.

V gene TRBV5-5 combines with J gene TRBJ2-3, with D maybe TRBD2 (6 bases). Germline V gene data show CDR1 as SGHKS and CDR2 as YYEKEE (reference sequence). The CDR3 spans 16 residues. Trimming stripped 5 bases from V and 6 bases from J, with 22 bases between. The CDR3 nucleotides read TGTGCCAGCAGGGGAGGCGTTGTTTTCCCACAGGATACGCAGTATTTT. Protein product: CASRGGVVFPQDTQYF. Based on the CDR3 plus reference TRBV5-5 and TRBJ2-3, the full variable domain is DAGVTQSPTHLIKTRGQQVTLRCSPISGHKSVSWYQQVLGQGPQFIFQYYEKEERGRGNFPDRFSARQFPNYSSELNVNALLLGDSALYLCASRGGVVFPQDTQYFGPGTRLTVL.

The V gene is TRBV7-2, the J gene TRBJ1-2; 7 bases are shared with TRBD1. CDR1 and CDR2 (germline): SGHTA, FQGNSA. Unmatched junction bases numbered 5, after V lost 7 bases and J lost 0 bases. The CDR3 extends over 14 amino acids. DNA for the CDR3: TGTGCCAGCAAATGGACAGGAGCTAACTATGGCTACACCTTC. Residues: CASKWTGANYGYTF.

V is TRBV4-2 and J is TRBJ1-5; D is unclear. Trimming cost V 0 bases and J 6 bases, with 9 bases left between them. The CDR3 consists of 14 residues. From germline, CDR1 is LGHNA and CDR2 YNFKEQ. Written as DNA, the CDR3 is TGTGCCAGCAGCCAAGAACATTCACGTCAGCCCCAGCATTTT. Translating gives CASSQEHSRQPQHF.

The sample holds one count of this clone. The rearrangement links TRBV25-1 to TRBJ1-2; unclear D gene. The CDR3 has 16 amino acids. V gave up 3 bases and J gave up 2 bases, with 16 bases separating them. Per germline, CDR1 MGHDK and CDR2 SYGVNS. CDR3 nucleotide sequence: TGTGCCAGCAGTGAGAACAGCAAGAGCCTCAACTATGGCTACACCTTC. This translates into CASSENSKSLNYGYTF.

The chain is built from TRBV2 and TRBJ1-5; TRBD1 aligns across 7 bases. Germline CDR1 is SNHLY and CDR2 is FYNNEI. Germline trimming cut 7 bases from V and 3 bases from J; bases unmatched to any gene: 6. The CDR3 is 14 residues long. The CDR3 here is CASTYGTVNQPQHF. CDR3 bases: TGTGCCAGCACCTACGGGACAGTCAATCAGCCCCAGCATTTT.

This clone came up once. For the CDR3, the DNA is TGTGCCAGCGATGGAGTGGAGGGGAATCAGCCCCAGCATTTT. It is translated as CASDGVEGNQPQHF. The V call is TRBV6-1, the J call TRBJ1-5; D perhaps matches TRBD1 (5 bases). The V and J ends lost 8 bases and 4 bases respectively, with 15 bases between them. There are 14 residues in the CDR3. Looked up from germline, CDR1 is MNHNS and CDR2 is SASEGT.

As concerns this clone: At one boundary the junction diverges from the germline segment, which might be a read error. The chain carries TRBV29-1 and TRBJ2-1, with D perhaps matching TRBD2 (6 bases). The germline CDR1 and CDR2 sequences are SQVTM and ANQGSEA. This CDR3 contains 11 residues. The CDR3 is CSLEEGNEQFF. CDR3 bases: TGCAGCCTTGAGGAGGGAAATGAGCAGTTCTTC.

The rearrangement links TRBV7-9 to TRBJ2-3, with TRBD1 as a possible D gene (5 bases). The CDR3 sequence is 15 residues long. Germline-derived CDR1 and CDR2 are SEHNR and FQNEAQ (reference sequence). V lost 7 bases and J 6 bases, leaving 20 bases between the germline ends. As DNA, the CDR3 is TGTGCCAGCACCGAGACTGGGGATTCAGGGGATACGCAGTATTTT. This codes for CASTETGDSGDTQYF.

The chain is built from TRBV10-3 and TRBJ2-7; 10 nucleotides agree with TRBD1. V trimming: 6 bases; J trimming: 2 bases; junction bases outside the gene matches: 4. Germline V gene sequence: CDR1 ENHRY, CDR2 SYGVKD. This CDR3 has 14 amino acids. The CDR3 protein is CAISPGQGTYEQYF. CDR3 coding DNA: TGTGCCATCAGCCCGGGACAGGGGACCTACGAGCAGTACTTC.

This sequence joins TRBV5-6 and TRBJ1-6; D ambiguous. Germline V gene data show CDR1 as SGHDT and CDR2 as YYEEEE. The CDR3 consists of 17 residues. V was shortened by 0 bases and J by 0 bases, with 10 bases between the two germline ends. CDR3 in DNA: TGTGCCAGCAGCTTGGGGGCCGCGAGCTCCTATAATTCACCCCTCCACTTT. Translated, it gives CASSLGAASSYNSPLHF.

The chain has TRBV6-6 and TRBJ2-7, with unresolved D. The CDR3 totals 12 residues. Germline V lookup: CDR1 MNHNY, CDR2 SVGAGI (reference sequence). V was cut by 4 bases and J by 6 bases, with 10 bases left in between. CDR3 region: CASSSGRIEQYF. CDR3 in DNA: TGTGCCAGCAGTTCCGGGCGAATCGAGCAGTACTTC.